Listed here are 11 T cell receptor beta chains from one sample, sequenced in a study of cytomegalovirus exposure and HLA in healthy donors. Produced via immunoSEQ multiplex PCR; TCRdb's table is partial and in-frame only. This sample has some 140,000 clones, with around 84% found just once. The specimen sequenced was PBMCs. Receptors were obtained from a human donor in good health.

V and J are TRBV4-3 and TRBJ2-2; D might be TRBD1 (6 bases). The CDR3 length is 15 residues. V was trimmed by 9 bases and J by 1 base, leaving 15 bases between them. CDR1 and CDR2 (germline): LGHNA, YSLEER. The CDR3 loop is CASAGQTVNTGELFF. The CDR3, as DNA: TGCGCCAGTGCAGGACAGACCGTGAACACCGGGGAGCTGTTTTTT.

This sequence joins TRBV28 and TRBJ2-2; D remains ambiguous. Trimming pared 2 bases from V and 7 bases from J, leaving 2 bases between. The length of the CDR3 is 11 residues. CDR1 is MDHEN, CDR2 SYDVKM, per germline. CDR3 coding DNA: TGTGCCAGCAGTTTACTCGGGGAGCTGTTTTTT. It specifies CASSLLGELFF.

The gene calls are TRBV2 and TRBJ2-7; 9 bases fit TRBD1. The CDR3 has 15 residues. The trim removed 6 bases at V and 6 bases at J, leaving 12 bases unmatched. Germline CDR1 reads SNHLY; CDR2 reads FYNNEI. The CDR3 reads CASRGQGVGPSEQYF. DNA of the CDR3: TGTGCCAGCAGGGGACAGGGAGTGGGTCCATCCGAGCAGTACTTC. The full variable domain, in which reference TRBV2 and TRBJ2-7 provide the parts outside the CDR3, is EPEVTQTPSHQVTQMGQEVILRCVPISNHLYFYWYRQILGQKVEFLVSFYNNEISEKSEIFDDQFSVERPDGSNFTLKIRSTKLEDSAMYFCASRGQGVGPSEQYFGPGTRLTVT.

This sequence joins TRBV4-3 and TRBJ1-2, with 7 positions matching TRBD1. Trimming cost V 9 bases and J 6 bases; bases outside gene matches: 10. Germline CDR1 LGHNA, CDR2 YSLEER. CDR3 length equals 13 residues. The CDR3 sequence is CASRGFQGDGYTF. In DNA, the CDR3 is TGCGCCAGTCGGGGGTTCCAGGGGGATGGCTACACCTTC.

The chain joins TRBV15 to TRBJ2-4, with 11 bases matching TRBD2. The CDR3 runs 17 residues. CDR1 is LNHNV and CDR2 is YYDKDF in the germline V gene (reference sequence). The V gene end was trimmed by 5 bases and the J gene end by 3 bases; junction bases not matched to a gene: 9. CDR3 region: CATSGTLAGGGKNIQYF. In nucleotides, the CDR3 is TGTGCCACCAGCGGGACCCTAGCGGGAGGTGGCAAAAACATTCAGTACTTC.

The CDR3 here is CAWSVHRGTGNTIYF. CDR3 sequence (DNA): TGTGCCTGGAGTGTCCACAGGGGAACTGGAAACACCATATATTTT. The rearrangement links TRBV30 to TRBJ1-3; 7 bases match TRBD1. The CDR3 consists of 15 residues. The J segment lost 2 bases and the V segment lost 0 bases, leaving 4 bases of the junction unmatched. Germline V lookup: CDR1 GTSNPN, CDR2 SVGIG (reference sequence).

The chain links TRBV7-9 to TRBJ1-2, with 11 bases matching TRBD1. Germline V CDR1 and CDR2: SEHNR, FQNEAQ (reference sequence). V dropped 1 base and J dropped 3; count of bases not matched to a gene: 4. The CDR3 is made up of 16 amino acids. The CDR3 sequence is CASSLGGGQGDYGYTF. CDR3 bases: TGTGCCAGCAGCTTAGGGGGGGGACAGGGGGACTATGGCTACACCTTC.

The genes are TRBV29-1 and TRBJ1-5, with D unresolved. CDR1 is SQVTM, CDR2 ANQGSEA, per germline. This CDR3 region has 13 residues. V lost 4 bases, J lost 1 base, and 8 bases lay in between. This CDR3 is CSVGLESNQPQHF. In nucleotides, the CDR3 is TGCAGCGTTGGATTAGAAAGCAATCAGCCCCAGCATTTT.

The chain is built from TRBV4-1 and TRBJ2-6; 8 positions agree with TRBD2. The trim removed 4 bases at V and 0 bases at J, leaving 14 bases unmatched. The V gene's germline CDR1 is MGHRA and CDR2 YSYEKL. The CDR3 covers 20 residues. The CDR3: CASSLFLTSARSSGANVLTF. The CDR3 nucleotides read TGCGCCAGCAGCCTTTTTTTGACTAGCGCTAGAAGCTCTGGGGCCAACGTCCTGACTTTC.

The rearrangement links TRBV2 to TRBJ2-3, with D hard to call. The germline V and J ends were trimmed by 7 bases and 3 bases, with 11 bases remaining between them. CDR1 and CDR2 from the germline V gene are SNHLY and FYNNEI. This CDR3 has 13 amino acids. The DNA for the CDR3 is TGTGCCAGCAATCCGGGTACAACAGATACGCAGTATTTT. It is translated as CASNPGTTDTQYF.

The V gene is TRBV5-6, the J gene TRBJ1-1, with 7 bases identical to TRBD1. The junction had 9 bases not matched to a gene; V was cut back by 6 bases and J by 1 base. This CDR3 has 15 amino acids. CDR1 is SGHDT, CDR2 YYEEEE, per germline. The CDR3 here is CASKEMGQKNTEAFF. As DNA, the CDR3 is TGTGCCAGCAAAGAAATGGGACAGAAGAACACTGAAGCTTTCTTT.